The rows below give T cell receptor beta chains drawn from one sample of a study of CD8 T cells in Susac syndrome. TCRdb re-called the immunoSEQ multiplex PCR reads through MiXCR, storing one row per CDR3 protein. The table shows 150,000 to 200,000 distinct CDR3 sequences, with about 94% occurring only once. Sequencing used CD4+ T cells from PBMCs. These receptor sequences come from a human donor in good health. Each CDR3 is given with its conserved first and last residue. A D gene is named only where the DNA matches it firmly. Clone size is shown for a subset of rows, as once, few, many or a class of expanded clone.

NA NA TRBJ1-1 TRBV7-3 CASSQRAELNTEAFF TGTGCCAGCAGCCAGAGGGCAGAGCTGAACACTGAAGCTTTCTTT
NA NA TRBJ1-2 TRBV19 CASSKLGGRGYGYTF TGTGCCAGTAGTAAGCTAGGGGGGCGCGGCTATGGCTACACCTTC
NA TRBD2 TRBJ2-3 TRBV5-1 CATKGLAGAGDTQYF TGCGCCACCAAGGGACTAGCGGGGGCTGGAGATACGCAGTATTTT
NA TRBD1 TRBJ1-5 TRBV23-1 CASSQPLGQAVRAQHF TGCGCCAGCAGTCAACCACTAGGACAGGCTGTTAGAGCCCAGCATTTT
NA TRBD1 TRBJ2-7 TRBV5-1 CASSPPRDSQQRYF TGCGCCAGCAGCCCCCCCCGGGACAGCCAGCAGCGGTACTTC
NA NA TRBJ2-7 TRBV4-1 CASSQEQPGYHEQYF TGCGCCAGCAGCCAAGAGCAGCCAGGATACCACGAGCAGTACTTC
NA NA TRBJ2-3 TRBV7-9 CASSPTRLADTQYF TGTGCCAGCAGCCCGACGAGGCTCGCAGATACGCAGTATTTT
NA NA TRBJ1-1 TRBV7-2 CASSSSGVAFF TGTGCCAGCAGCTCCTCAGGGGTGGCTTTCTTT
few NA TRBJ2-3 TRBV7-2 CASSLLGGTDTQYF TGTGCCAGCAGCTTGCTGGGGGGCACAGATACGCAGTATTTT
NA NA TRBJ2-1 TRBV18 CASSHKGFNSYNEQFF TGTGCCAGCTCACATAAGGGTTTTAACTCCTACAATGAGCAGTTCTTC
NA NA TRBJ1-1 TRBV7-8 CASSLLGFGAFF TGTGCCAGCAGCTTACTGGGATTCGGAGCTTTCTTT
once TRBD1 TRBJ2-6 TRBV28 CASSLGGTGVLSGANVLTF TGTGCCAGCAGTTTAGGGGGGACAGGGGTCCTCTCTGGGGCCAACGTCCTGACTTTC
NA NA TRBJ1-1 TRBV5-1 CASSLAGRGSGAFF TGCGCCAGCAGCTTGGCCGGAAGGGGCTCGGGGGCTTTCTTT
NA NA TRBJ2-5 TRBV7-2 CASSPTGSQETQYF TGTGCCAGCAGCCCGACAGGAAGCCAAGAGACCCAGTACTTC
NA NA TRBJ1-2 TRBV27 CASSLRRDLTRRGYTF TGTGCCAGCAGTTTAAGGCGGGACCTTACCAGGAGGGGCTACACCTTC
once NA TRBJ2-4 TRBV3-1 CASSQVRGVGDIQYF TGTGCCAGCAGCCAAGTCCGGGGTGTTGGGGACATTCAGTACTTC
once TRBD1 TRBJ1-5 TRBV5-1 CASSFGDRGGQPQHF TGCGCCAGCAGCTTCGGGGACAGGGGTGGTCAGCCCCAGCATTTT
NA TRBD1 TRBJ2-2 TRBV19 CASSIAQGTGELFF TGTGCCAGTAGTATAGCACAGGGGACCGGGGAGCTGTTTTTT
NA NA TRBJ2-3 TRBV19 CASSMGRRSTDTQYF TGTGCCAGTAGTATGGGAAGGCGAAGCACAGATACGCAGTATTTT
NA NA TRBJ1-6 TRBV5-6 CASSFKRNSYNSPLHF TGTGCCAGCAGCTTTAAACGGAACTCCTATAATTCACCCCTCCACTTT
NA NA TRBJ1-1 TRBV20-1 CSARDHGTGRQAFF TGCAGTGCTAGAGACCACGGGACCGGTCGTCAAGCTTTCTTT
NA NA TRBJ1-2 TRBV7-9 CASTSLDFLHPYGYTF TGTGCCAGCACCTCCCTAGACTTCCTACACCCCTATGGCTACACCTTC
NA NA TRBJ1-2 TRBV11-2 CASSSRVGGYTF TGTGCCAGCAGCTCCAGGGTTGGTGGCTACACCTTC
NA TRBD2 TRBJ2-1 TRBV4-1 CASSQEGGGYNEQFF TGCGCCAGCAGCCAAGAGGGGGGGGGTTACAATGAGCAGTTCTTC
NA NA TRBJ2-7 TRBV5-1 CASSFQTGSPREQYF TGCGCCAGCAGCTTTCAAACGGGATCCCCAAGGGAGCAGTACTTC
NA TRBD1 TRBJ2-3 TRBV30 CAWSRTGKGTDTQYF TGTGCCTGGAGTAGGACAGGGAAAGGCACAGATACGCAGTATTTT
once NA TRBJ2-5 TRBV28 CASSRRPPGETQYF TGTGCCAGCAGCCGACGGCCACCGGGGGAGACCCAGTACTTC
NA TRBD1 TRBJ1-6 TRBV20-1 CSAPDRVNSPLHF TGCAGTGCCCCGGACAGGGTAAATTCACCCCTCCACTTT
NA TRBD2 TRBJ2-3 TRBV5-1 CASSLSGGAWDTQYF TGCGCCAGCAGCTTAAGCGGGGGGGCCTGGGATACGCAGTATTTT
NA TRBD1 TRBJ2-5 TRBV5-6 CASSSGTGGAGETQYF TGTGCCAGCAGCTCCGGGACAGGGGGCGCGGGAGAGACCCAGTACTTC
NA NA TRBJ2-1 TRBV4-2 CASSQQFGGPSGDEQFF TGTGCCAGCAGCCAACAGTTCGGAGGGCCTTCGGGGGATGAGCAGTTCTTC
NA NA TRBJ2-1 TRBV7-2 CASTLGDFPTWLNEQFF TGTGCCAGCACCCTCGGGGACTTCCCCACCTGGCTGAATGAGCAGTTCTTC
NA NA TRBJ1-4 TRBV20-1 CSASGQINEKLFF TGCAGTGCTAGTGGTCAGATTAATGAAAAACTGTTTTTT
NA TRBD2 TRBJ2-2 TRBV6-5 CASSLAGGFGGELFF TGTGCCAGCAGTTTAGCGGGGGGGTTCGGAGGGGAGCTGTTTTTT
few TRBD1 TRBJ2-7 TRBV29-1 CSVGDRAYEQYF TGCAGCGTGGGGGACAGGGCCTACGAGCAGTACTTC
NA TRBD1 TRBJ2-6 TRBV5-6 CASSDSHRGSGANVLTF TGTGCCAGCAGCGACTCCCACAGGGGGTCCGGGGCCAACGTCCTGACTTTC
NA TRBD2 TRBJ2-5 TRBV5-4 CASTERGGRQETQYF TGTGCCAGCACCGAGCGGGGGGGACGGCAAGAGACCCAGTACTTC
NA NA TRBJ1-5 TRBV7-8 CASSPVRVGNQPQHF TGTGCCAGCAGCCCGGTGAGGGTGGGCAATCAGCCCCAGCATTTT
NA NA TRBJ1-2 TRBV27 CASSPATGTFNYGYTF TGTGCCAGCAGTCCAGCGACAGGAACTTTTAACTATGGCTACACCTTC
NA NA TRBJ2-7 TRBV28 CASSPDFSGKSEQYF TGTGCCAGCAGCCCAGACTTTAGCGGAAAGAGTGAGCAGTACTTC
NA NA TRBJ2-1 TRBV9 CASSVGSGTSYEQFF TGTGCCAGCAGCGTAGGCTCAGGGACCTCCTATGAGCAGTTCTTC